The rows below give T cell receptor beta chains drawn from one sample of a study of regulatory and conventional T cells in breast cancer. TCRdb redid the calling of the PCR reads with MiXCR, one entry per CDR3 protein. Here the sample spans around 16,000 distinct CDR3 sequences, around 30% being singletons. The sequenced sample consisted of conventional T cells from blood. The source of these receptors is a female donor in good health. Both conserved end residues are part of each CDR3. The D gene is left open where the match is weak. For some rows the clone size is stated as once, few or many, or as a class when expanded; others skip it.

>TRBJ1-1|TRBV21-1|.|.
CASSKDQGTVEYTEAFF
TGTGCCAGCAGCAAAGACCAGGGGACAGTTGAGTACACTGAAGCTTTCTTT
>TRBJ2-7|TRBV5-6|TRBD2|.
CASSLAGGVIEGYEQYF
TGTGCCAGCAGCTTGGCGGGGGGGGTGATCGAAGGCTACGAGCAGTACTTC
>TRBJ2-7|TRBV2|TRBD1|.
CASSEARGPYEQYF
TGTGCCAGCAGTGAAGCAAGGGGGCCCTACGAGCAGTACTTC
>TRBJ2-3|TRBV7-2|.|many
CASSLVGGFTDTQYF
TGTGCCAGCAGCTTAGTTGGGGGCTTCACAGATACGCAGTATTTT
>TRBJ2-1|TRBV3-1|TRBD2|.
CASSQDASGGNEQFF
TGTGCCAGCAGCCAAGATGCTAGCGGAGGGAATGAGCAGTTCTTC
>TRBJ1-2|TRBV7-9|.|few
CASSLGGPYGYTF
TGTGCCAGCAGCCTAGGCGGTCCCTATGGCTACACCTTC
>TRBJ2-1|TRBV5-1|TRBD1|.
CASSLGPGGVGNEQFF
TGCGCCAGCAGCTTGGGTCCAGGGGGCGTCGGCAATGAGCAGTTCTTC
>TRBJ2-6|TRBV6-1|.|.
CASSELRLAGANVLTF
TGTGCCAGCAGTGAACTCAGGCTGGCTGGGGCCAACGTCCTGACTTTC
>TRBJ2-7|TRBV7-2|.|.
CASRQTSGGTYEQYF
TGTGCCAGCAGACAAACGTCAGGGGGGACCTACGAGCAGTACTTC
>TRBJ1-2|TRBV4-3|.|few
CASSQQNNYGYTF
TGCGCCAGCAGCCAACAAAACAACTATGGCTACACCTTC
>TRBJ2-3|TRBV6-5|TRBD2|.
CASNYPTSGTQYF
TGTGCCAGCAATTACCCGACTAGCGGGACGCAGTATTTT
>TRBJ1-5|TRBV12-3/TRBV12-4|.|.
CASCLDDGRRPRHF
TGTGCCAGCTGTCTCGACGACGGCCGGAGGCCCCGGCATTTT
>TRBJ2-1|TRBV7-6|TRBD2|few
CASSPGLAGPNYNEQFF
TGTGCCAGCAGCCCGGGACTAGCGGGACCTAACTACAATGAGCAGTTCTTC
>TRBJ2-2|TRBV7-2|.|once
CASSLRVSRELFF
TGTGCCAGCAGCTTAAGGGTTTCAAGGGAGCTGTTTTTT
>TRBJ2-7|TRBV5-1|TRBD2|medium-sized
CASSSGLAGGSYEQYF
TGCGCCAGCAGCTCAGGACTAGCGGGAGGCTCCTACGAGCAGTACTTC
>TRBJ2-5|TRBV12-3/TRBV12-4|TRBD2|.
CASSGPTSGGSSQYF
TGTGCCAGCAGCGGCCCGACTAGCGGGGGGTCCTCCCAGTACTTC
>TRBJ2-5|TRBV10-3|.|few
CAISESTTGSLLGTQYF
TGTGCCATCAGTGAATCGACGACGGGCTCCCTCCTGGGGACCCAGTACTTC
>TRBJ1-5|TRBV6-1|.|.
CASTPRGRDNQPQHF
TGTGCCAGCACCCCTAGAGGCAGAGACAATCAGCCCCAGCATTTT
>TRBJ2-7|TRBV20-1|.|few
CSARDQVFYEQYF
TGCAGTGCTAGAGATCAGGTGTTCTACGAGCAGTACTTC
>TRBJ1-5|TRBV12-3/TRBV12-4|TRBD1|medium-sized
CASTPGQGAGQPQHF
TGTGCCAGCACCCCGGGACAGGGGGCGGGTCAGCCCCAGCATTTT
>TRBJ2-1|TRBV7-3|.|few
CASSSERGEQFF
TGTGCCAGCAGCTCCGAACGGGGTGAGCAGTTCTTC
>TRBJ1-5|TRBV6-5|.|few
CASSRDGYSNQPQHF
TGTGCCAGCAGTAGGGACGGGTATAGCAATCAGCCCCAGCATTTT
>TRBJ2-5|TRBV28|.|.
CASSFLDRLETQYF
TGTGCCAGCAGTTTCCTCGACCGATTGGAGACCCAGTACTTC
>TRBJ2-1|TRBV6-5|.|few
CASSYPPSTYF
TGTGCCAGCAGTTACCCCCCTAGCACATACTTC
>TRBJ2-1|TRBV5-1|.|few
CASRRNNEQFF
TGCGCCAGCAGGCGAAACAATGAGCAGTTCTTC
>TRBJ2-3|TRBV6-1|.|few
CASSGPTDTQYF
TGTGCCAGCAGTGGACCGACAGATACGCAGTATTTT
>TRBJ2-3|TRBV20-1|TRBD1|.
CSASPDRGPLSSTDTQYF
TGCAGTGCTTCACCCGACAGGGGGCCCCTATCTAGCACAGATACGCAGTATTTT
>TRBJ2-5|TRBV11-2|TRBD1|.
CASSPSRTGGLRNQYF
TGTGCCAGCAGCCCGAGCCGGACAGGTGGCTTGAGGAACCAGTACTTC
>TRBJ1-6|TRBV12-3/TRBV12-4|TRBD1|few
CASSTGTAYNSPLHF
TGTGCCAGCTCAACCGGGACAGCCTATAATTCACCCCTCCACTTT
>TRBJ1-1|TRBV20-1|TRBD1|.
CSASPSGTGHLMNTEAFF
TGCAGTGCTAGCCCATCCGGGACAGGCCATCTCATGAACACTGAAGCTTTCTTT
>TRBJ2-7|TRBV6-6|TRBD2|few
CASSPIAGVMDYEQYF
TGTGCCAGCAGTCCTATAGCGGGAGTAATGGACTACGAGCAGTACTTC
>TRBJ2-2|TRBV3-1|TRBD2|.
CASSPGLAVGGTGELFF
TGTGCCAGCAGCCCCGGACTAGCAGTGGGCGGGACCGGGGAGCTGTTTTTT
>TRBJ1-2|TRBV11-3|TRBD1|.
CASSPGTGRVGDYGYTF
TGTGCCAGCAGCCCCGGGACAGGGAGGGTGGGAGACTATGGCTACACCTTC
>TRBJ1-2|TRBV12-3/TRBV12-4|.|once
CAGSNTGWFRGYTF
TGTGCCGGAAGTAATACAGGGTGGTTTCGGGGCTACACCTTC
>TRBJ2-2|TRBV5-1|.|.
CASSLGLTGELFF
TGCGCCAGCAGCTTGGGTCTCACCGGGGAGCTGTTTTTT
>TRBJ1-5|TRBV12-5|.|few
CASGLGQTSNQPQHF
TGTGCTAGTGGTTTGGGACAGACTAGCAATCAGCCCCAGCATTTT
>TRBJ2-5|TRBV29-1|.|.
CSVGPYQETQYF
TGCAGCGTAGGACCCTACCAAGAGACCCAGTACTTC
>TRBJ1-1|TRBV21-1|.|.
CASSKTEPNTEAFF
TGTGCCAGCAGCAAAACAGAACCGAACACTGAAGCTTTCTTT
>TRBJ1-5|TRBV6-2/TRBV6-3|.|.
CAISEEDYSNQPQHF
TGTGCCATCAGTGAGGAGGACTATAGCAATCAGCCCCAGCATTTT
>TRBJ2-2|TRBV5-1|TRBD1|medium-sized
CASRQGMNTGELFF
TGCGCCAGTAGACAGGGGATGAACACCGGGGAGCTGTTTTTT
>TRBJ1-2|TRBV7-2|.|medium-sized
CASSESGRRGYTF
TGTGCCAGCAGCGAGTCCGGGCGGCGTGGCTACACCTTC
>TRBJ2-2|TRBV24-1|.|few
CATSDDREPGGELFF
TGTGCCACCAGTGATGACCGGGAGCCGGGCGGGGAGCTGTTTTTT
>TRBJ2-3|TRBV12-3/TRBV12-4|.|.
CASSPAGLATDTQYF
TGTGCCAGCAGCCCCGCTGGATTGGCCACAGATACGCAGTATTTT
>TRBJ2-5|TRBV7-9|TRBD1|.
CASSDLPGQGTQETQYF
TGTGCCAGCAGCGATCTTCCGGGACAGGGAACGCAAGAGACCCAGTACTTC
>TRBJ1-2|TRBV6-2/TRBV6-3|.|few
CASIDSGNYGYTF
TGTGCCAGCATCGACTCGGGGAACTATGGCTACACCTTC
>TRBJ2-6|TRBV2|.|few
CASSQRGRISGANVLTF
TGTGCCAGCAGTCAAAGGGGACGGATCTCTGGGGCCAACGTCCTGACTTTC
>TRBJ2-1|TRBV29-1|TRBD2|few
CSVTPGLVGEQFF
TGCAGCGTTACTCCGGGACTAGTCGGTGAGCAGTTCTTC
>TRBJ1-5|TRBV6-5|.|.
CASRPQANSNQPQHF
TGTGCCAGCAGGCCACAGGCTAATAGCAATCAGCCCCAGCATTTT
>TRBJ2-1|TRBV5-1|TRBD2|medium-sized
CASSLDWGSGGKNEQFF
TGCGCCAGCAGCTTGGATTGGGGTAGCGGGGGGAAAAATGAGCAGTTCTTC
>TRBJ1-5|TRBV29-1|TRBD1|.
CSAGDSNQPQHF
TGCAGCGCCGGGGACAGTAATCAGCCCCAGCATTTT
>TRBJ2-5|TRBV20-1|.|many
CSAREGAETQYF
TGCAGTGCTAGAGAGGGGGCTGAGACCCAGTACTTC
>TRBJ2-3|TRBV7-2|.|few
CASSQNRDSDTQYF
TGTGCCAGCAGCCAAAACAGGGATTCAGATACGCAGTATTTT